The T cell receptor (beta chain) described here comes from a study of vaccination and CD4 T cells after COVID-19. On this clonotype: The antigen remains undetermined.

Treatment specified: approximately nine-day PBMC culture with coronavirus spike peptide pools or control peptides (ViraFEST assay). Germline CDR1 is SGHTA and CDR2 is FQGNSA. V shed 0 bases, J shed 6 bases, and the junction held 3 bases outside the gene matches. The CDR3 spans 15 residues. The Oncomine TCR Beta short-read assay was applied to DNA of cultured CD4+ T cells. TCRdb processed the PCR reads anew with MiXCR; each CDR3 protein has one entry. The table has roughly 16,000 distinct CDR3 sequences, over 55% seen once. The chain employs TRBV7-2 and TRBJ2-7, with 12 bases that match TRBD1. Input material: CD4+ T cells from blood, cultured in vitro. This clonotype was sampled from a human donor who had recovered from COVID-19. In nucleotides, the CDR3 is TGTGCCAGCAGCTTAGCGGGACAGGGGGCATTCGAGCAGTACTTC. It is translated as CASSLAGQGAFEQYF.